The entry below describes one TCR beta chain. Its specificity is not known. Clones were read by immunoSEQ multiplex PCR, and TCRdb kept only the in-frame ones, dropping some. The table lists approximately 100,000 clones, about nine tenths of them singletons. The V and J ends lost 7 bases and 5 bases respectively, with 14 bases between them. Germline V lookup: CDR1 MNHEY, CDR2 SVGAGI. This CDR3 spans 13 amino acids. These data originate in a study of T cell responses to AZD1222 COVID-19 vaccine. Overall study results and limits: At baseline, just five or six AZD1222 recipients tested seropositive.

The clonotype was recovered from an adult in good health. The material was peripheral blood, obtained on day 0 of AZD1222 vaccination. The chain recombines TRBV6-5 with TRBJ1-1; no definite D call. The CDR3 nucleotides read TGTGCCAGCACGAAGGATATGAGGACTGAAGCTTTCTTT. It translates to CASTKDMRTEAFF.